Shown below are 10 T cell receptor beta chains from a single sample sequenced in a study of blood T cell repertoires in COVID-19. Data came from immunoSEQ multiplex PCR; TCRdb stores just in-frame clones and leaves some out. The table shows 200,000 to 250,000 clones, with around 89% occurring only once. Material: peripheral blood. The receptors originated from a man aged 30 to 45 with COVID-19, enrolled during active disease.

The chain uses TRBV27 and TRBJ2-2; D possibly corresponds to TRBD1 (6 bases). The CDR3 spans 16 residues. V lost 5 bases and J 2 bases, leaving 15 bases between the germline ends. Germline CDR1 reads MNHEY; CDR2 reads SMNVEV (reference sequence). The CDR3 DNA sequence: TGTGCCAGCAGTCAACCTACAGGGTACAACACCGGGGAGCTGTTTTTT. It translates to CASSQPTGYNTGELFF.

The genes are TRBV6-6 and TRBJ2-7; TRBD1 aligns across 9 bases. Germline CDR1 reads MNHNY; CDR2 reads SVGAGI (reference sequence). The CDR3 has 14 amino acids. V trimming: 6 bases; J trimming: 1 base; junction bases outside the gene matches: 4. The CDR3 sequence: CASSGQGKSYEQYF. Here the CDR3 DNA reads TGTGCCAGCAGCGGACAGGGGAAGTCCTACGAGCAGTACTTC.

V usage is TRBV28 and J usage is TRBJ1-3, with D unresolved. The CDR3 consists of 16 residues. V was pared by 1 base and J by 1 base, with 11 bases between. The germline V gene encodes CDR1 MDHEN and CDR2 SYDVKM. The CDR3 protein is CASSLSMRGSGNTIYF. As DNA, the CDR3 is TGTGCCAGCAGTTTATCTATGCGGGGATCTGGAAACACCATATATTTT.

This chain connects TRBV6-5 to TRBJ1-6; D possibly corresponds to TRBD1 (5 bases). The CDR3 spans 16 residues. The germline V gene has CDR1 MNHEY and CDR2 SVGAGI. The ends were cut back, 0 bases at V and 7 bases at J, with 13 bases in the middle. Here the CDR3 DNA reads TGTGCCAGCAGTTACTCGCTTTGGGGCGCGAATTCACCCCTCCACTTT. It yields the protein CASSYSLWGANSPLHF.

The rearrangement uses TRBV24-1 and TRBJ1-1; D is ambiguous. Trimming removed 3 bases from V and 2 bases from J, with 6 bases in between. The CDR3 contains 13 residues. Germline values: CDR1 KGHDR, CDR2 SFDVKD. In nucleotides, the CDR3 is TGTGCCACCAGTGATCAGTACAACACTGAAGCTTTCTTT. Amino acids: CATSDQYNTEAFF.

The chain has TRBV21-1 and TRBJ2-7; the listed D gene, TRBD1, was not tested against the DNA. TRBV21-1 represents a pseudogene. The CDR3 has 15 amino acids. CDR3 region: CASSEPGTPDRGEYF. The DNA for the CDR3 is TGTGCCAGCAGCGAACCCGGGACACCTGACCGAGGGGAGTACTTC.

V usage is TRBV5-4 and J usage is TRBJ2-1, with TRBD2 matching 13 bases. The V gene's germline CDR1 is SGHNT and CDR2 YYREEE (reference sequence). This CDR3 has 15 amino acids. The junction had 6 bases not matched to a gene; V was cut back by 4 bases and J by 8 bases. CDR3 bases: TGTGCCAGCAGCCCGGGACTAGCGGGAATAGATGAGCAGTTCTTC. Translated: CASSPGLAGIDEQFF.

This rearrangement joins TRBV27 to TRBJ1-1, with D perhaps TRBD1 (5 bases). CDR3 length equals 15 residues. CDR1 is MNHEY and CDR2 is SMNVEV in the germline V gene (reference sequence). V was pared by 3 bases and J by 3 bases, with 14 bases between. CDR3 bases: TGTGCCAGCAGTTTCGCGCCGCAGGGCGACACTGAAGCTTTCTTT. Protein product: CASSFAPQGDTEAFF.

The chain carries TRBV2 and TRBJ2-7; possibly TRBD2 for D (5 bases). Trimming stripped 11 bases from V and 0 bases from J, with 14 bases between. Germline values: CDR1 SNHLY, CDR2 FYNNEI. The length of the CDR3 is 13 residues. CDR3 protein: CAHRGSPSYEQYF. The CDR3 nucleotides read TGTGCCCATCGGGGTAGCCCCTCCTACGAGCAGTACTTC. The full variable domain, with the rest looked up from reference TRBV2 and TRBJ2-7, is EPEVTQTPSHQVTQMGQEVILRCVPISNHLYFYWYRQILGQKVEFLVSFYNNEISEKSEIFDDQFSVERPDGSNFTLKIRSTKLEDSAMYFCAHRGSPSYEQYFGPGTRLTVT.

The chain employs TRBV30 and TRBJ2-1, with 7 nucleotides matching TRBD2. Germline V lookup: CDR1 GTSNPN, CDR2 SVGIG (reference sequence). After removal of 5 bases from V and 15 bases from J, the junction contained 4 bases not matched to a gene. The CDR3 is 9 residues long. This CDR3 is CAWGEGRFF. For the CDR3, the DNA is TGTGCCTGGGGGGAGGGTCGGTTCTTC.